The next 20 T cell receptor beta chains were all read from a single sample in a study of blood T cell repertoires in COVID-19. Only in-frame clones appear in the TCRdb table, and some are missing; sequencing was by immunoSEQ multiplex PCR. The sample has approximately 350,000 clones; more than 70% are singletons. Sequencing was performed on peripheral blood. These receptors originate from a woman between 25 and 40 years old with COVID-19, enrolled during active disease.

The rearrangement joins TRBV28 to TRBJ1-1; perhaps TRBD1 as D (5 bases). Trimming left V 3 bases short and J 0 bases short, with 17 bases between. The CDR3 is 17 amino acids. Per germline, CDR1 MDHEN and CDR2 SYDVKM. The CDR3 nucleotides are TGTGCCAGCAGTTTCATGAGAGCGGGGGGAATGAACACTGAAGCTTTCTTT. It specifies CASSFMRAGGMNTEAFF.

The chain uses TRBV27 and TRBJ2-4; 11 bases match TRBD2. Trimming cost V 5 bases and J 6 bases; bases outside gene matches: 3. Germline-derived CDR1 and CDR2 are MNHEY and SMNVEV (reference sequence). The CDR3 covers 14 residues. The DNA of the CDR3 is TGTGCCAGCAGTATAGGGACTAGCGGAAACATTCAGTACTTC. Translation: CASSIGTSGNIQYF.

The chain joins TRBV27 to TRBJ2-7, with TRBD1 matching 12 bases. The J segment lost 1 base and the V segment lost 6 bases, leaving 7 bases of the junction unmatched. This CDR3 is built from 16 residues. Germline V CDR1 and CDR2: MNHEY, SMNVEV (reference sequence). CDR3 protein: CASRPAGQGASYEQYV. The CDR3 DNA sequence: TGTGCCAGCAGACCCGCGGGACAGGGGGCGTCCTACGAGCAGTACGTC.

The chain couples TRBV19 to TRBJ1-2, with 9 bases matching TRBD1. Germline values: CDR1 LNHDA, CDR2 SQIVND (reference sequence). The CDR3 consists of 16 residues. The V segment lost 3 bases and the J segment 2 bases; nucleotides outside the gene matches: 7. The CDR3 spells CASSISRTGANYGYTF. The CDR3 DNA is TGTGCCAGTAGTATTTCCCGGACAGGGGCAAACTATGGCTACACCTTC.

The chain recombines TRBV28 with TRBJ1-5; 8 bases agree with TRBD1. CDR3 length: 17 residues. With 1 base clipped from V and 5 bases from J, the junction kept 10 bases outside the gene matches. Germline lookup yields CDR1 MDHEN and CDR2 SYDVKM. CDR3 DNA: TGTGCCAGCAGTTTATTCCCGCAGGGGGCGAAAGATCAGCCCCAGCATTTT. It is translated as CASSLFPQGAKDQPQHF.

This sequence joins TRBV24-1 and TRBJ2-2; the D gene is possibly TRBD2 (6 bases). Per the germline V gene, CDR1 is KGHDR and CDR2 is SFDVKD. This CDR3 has 16 residues. V shed 1 base and J shed 5 bases, with 13 bases lying between them. As DNA, the CDR3 is TGTGCCACCAGTGATTTAGGAGGGCTAGAGACCGGGGAGCTGTTTTTT. Its protein is CATSDLGGLETGELFF.

The chain employs TRBV15 and TRBJ1-4; the D gene is possibly TRBD1 (5 bases). This CDR3 comprises 13 residues. The V end lost 5 bases, the J end lost 7 bases, and 11 bases lay between the germline ends. Germline CDR1 LNHNV, CDR2 YYDKDF (reference sequence). For the CDR3, the DNA is TGTGCCACCAGCGGCGGGGGGTTTGAAAAACTGTTTTTT. Encoded protein: CATSGGGFEKLFF. Looking up the rest from reference TRBV15 and TRBJ1-4 gives the full variable domain: DAMVIQNPRYQVTQFGKPVTLSCSQTLNHNVMYWYQQKSSQAPKLLFHYYDKDFNNEADTPDNFQSRRPNTSFCFLDIRSPGLGDTAMYLCATSGGGFEKLFFGSGTQLSVL.

This clone was counted a single time. V usage is TRBV11-3 and J usage is TRBJ2-3, with D perhaps TRBD1 (6 bases). The length of the CDR3 is 15 residues. V dropped 1 base and J dropped 7 bases, with 15 bases sitting between them. Germline loops: CDR1 SGHNT, CDR2 YENEEA. The CDR3 DNA reads TGTGCCAGCAGCTTAGCGACAGGCACGGGATATACGCAGTATTTT. Amino acids: CASSLATGTGYTQYF.

The chain is built from TRBV19 and TRBJ1-1; D is ambiguous. Germline lookup yields CDR1 LNHDA and CDR2 SQIVND (reference sequence). V was cut by 5 bases and J by 1 base, with 17 bases left in between. This CDR3 is built from 16 residues. The CDR3 is CASSGNGPGGNTEAFF. In DNA form, the CDR3 reads TGTGCCAGTAGTGGAAATGGGCCTGGAGGGAACACTGAAGCTTTCTTT.

The chain joins TRBV18 to TRBJ2-2; maybe TRBD1 (8 bases). The CDR3 is 23 amino acids. Trimming took 5 bases from V and 4 from J, leaving 38 bases between them. Germline assignment: CDR1 KGHSH and CDR2 LQKENI. CDR3 in DNA: TGTGCCAGCTCAGCCCTCTGGACAGGGCTTCGGACGGCGGGGGAAAAGGGCACCGGGGAGCTGTTTTTT. Translated, it gives CASSALWTGLRTAGEKGTGELFF.

The chain uses TRBV4-1 and TRBJ1-3, with a weak D call TRBD1 (5 bases). V lost 3 bases and J 2 bases, leaving 8 bases between the germline ends. The CDR3 sequence is 14 residues long. Germline V gene lookup returns CDR1 MGHRA and CDR2 YSYEKL. Here the CDR3 reads CASSHLRAGNTIYF. The CDR3 DNA reads TGCGCCAGCAGCCATCTCAGGGCTGGAAACACCATATATTTT.

This rearrangement joins TRBV5-1 to TRBJ2-5; the match to TRBD2 covers 8 bases. V shed 5 bases, J shed 4 bases, and the junction held 10 bases outside the gene matches. The CDR3 is 15 amino acids. Germline V CDR1 and CDR2: SGHRS, YFSETQ. The CDR3 here is CASSPGLASAETQYF. CDR3 sequence (DNA): TGCGCCAGCAGTCCCGGACTAGCTTCGGCAGAGACCCAGTACTTC.

V gene TRBV27 combines with J gene TRBJ2-1; weak D call: TRBD1 (6 bases). The V gene's germline CDR1 is MNHEY and CDR2 SMNVEV (reference sequence). V was pared by 0 bases and J by 3 bases, with 12 bases between. The CDR3 is made up of 16 amino acids. CDR3 in DNA: TGTGCCAGCAGTTTATCGTACGGGACACTCTACAATGAGCAGTTCTTC. This translates into CASSLSYGTLYNEQFF.

V and J are TRBV4-3 and TRBJ1-3; D is perhaps TRBD1 (6 bases). CDR3 length: 14 amino acids. V shed 8 bases and J shed 4 bases, with 15 bases lying between them. CDR1 and CDR2 from the germline V gene are LGHNA and YSLEER. CDR3 DNA: TGCGCCAGCGGTTCGCGAGGACAGGGAAACACCATATATTTT. Translation gives CASGSRGQGNTIYF.

V is TRBV2 and J is TRBJ1-4, with D uncertain. Looked up from germline, CDR1 is SNHLY and CDR2 is FYNNEI. The CDR3 totals 14 residues. Deletions cut 2 bases from V and 0 bases from J, with 4 bases between. CDR3: CASSESTTNEKLFF. The CDR3 DNA reads TGTGCCAGCAGTGAATCCACAACTAATGAAAAACTGTTTTTT.

The genes are TRBV2 and TRBJ1-3, with a weak D call TRBD1 (6 bases). With 9 bases removed from V and 1 base from J, the gap between germline ends came to 13 bases. From germline, CDR1 is SNHLY and CDR2 FYNNEI. The CDR3 totals 14 residues. The CDR3 region is CASDLTGSGNTIYF. For the CDR3, the DNA is TGTGCCAGTGACCTAACAGGGTCTGGAAACACCATATATTTT.

DNA of the CDR3: TGTGCCAGCAGTCTAAACCGGGGCTCCTACAATGAGCAGTTCTTC. Translating gives CASSLNRGSYNEQFF. The rearrangement uses TRBV6-2 or TRBV6-3 and TRBJ2-1, with D perhaps matching TRBD2 (5 bases). CDR3 length: 15 amino acids. Germline CDR1 is MNHEY and CDR2 is SVGEGT. The V end lost 5 bases, the J end lost 0 bases, and 11 bases lay between the germline ends.

The chain combines TRBV3-1 (or the pseudogene TRBV3-2) with TRBJ1-2; TRBD1 matches at 7 bases. The CDR3 spans 16 residues. J gave up 5 bases and V 1 base, and 10 bases lay outside the gene matches. Germline CDR1 is LGHDT and CDR2 is YNNKEL (reference sequence). The CDR3 nucleotides are TGTGCCAGCAGCCAAGCTGACAGGGTCGGGGTGTATGGCTACACCTTC. It specifies CASSQADRVGVYGYTF.

V is TRBV7-2 and J is TRBJ1-3; TRBD1 might be the D (5 bases). This CDR3 contains 16 residues. The germline gives CDR1 SGHTA, CDR2 FQGNSA. Trimming stripped 1 base from V and 2 bases from J, with 12 bases between. The CDR3 DNA reads as TGTGCCAGCAGCTTAGATCGAGGCAGGGCTGGAAACACCATATATTTT. It yields the protein CASSLDRGRAGNTIYF. The entire variable domain, with the rest obtained from reference TRBV7-2 and TRBJ1-3, is as follows: GAGVSQSPSNKVTEKGKDVELRCDPISGHTALYWYRQSLGQGLEFLIYFQGNSAPDKSGLPSDRFSAERTGGSVSTLTIQRTQQEDSAVYLCASSLDRGRAGNTIYFGEGSWLTVV.

The rearrangement links TRBV27 to TRBJ2-1, with TRBD2 matching 11 bases. V trimming: 5 bases; J trimming: 4 bases; junction bases outside the gene matches: 10. The V gene's germline CDR1 is MNHEY and CDR2 SMNVEV (reference sequence). There are 17 residues in the CDR3. CDR3 protein: CASSPKTGTSGYNEQFF. In DNA form, the CDR3 reads TGTGCCAGCAGTCCCAAAACCGGGACTAGCGGTTACAATGAGCAGTTCTTC.